This T cell receptor (beta chain) was obtained from a study of shared clonotypes between healthy human individuals. General observations from the study: Sample collection involved blood only; tissue repertoires are likely different.

All donors were Caucasian adults living in Nashville, Tennessee. Genomic DNA from unsorted samples was obtained from 70 million to 95 million PBMCs (per sample). Data came from immunoSEQ multiplex PCR; TCRdb stores just in-frame clones and leaves some out. The table records about 480,000 clones, 79% of them present only once. Germline CDR1 reads MNHEY; CDR2 reads SMNVEV (reference sequence). The CDR3 consists of 17 residues. V gave up 2 bases and J gave up 4 bases; unmatched junction bases: 3. A word on this clone: Its cognate antigen is unknown.

This chain joins TRBV27 and TRBJ2-1, with TRBD2 matching over 15 bases. The TCR comes from a woman in her thirties or forties in good health. Some clones in this sample may be carry-over from other donors' samples. Sequenced input: PBMCs. CDR3 loop: CASSLGTSGRLYNEQFF. DNA of the CDR3: TGTGCCAGCAGTTTAGGGACTAGCGGGAGGCTTTACAATGAGCAGTTCTTC.